This T cell receptor (beta chain) was recovered during a study of early T cells in non-severe SARS-CoV-2 infection. The CDR3 has 14 amino acids. Germline V gene data show CDR1 as MNHEY and CDR2 as SVGAGI. The germline V and J ends were trimmed by 6 bases and 1 base, with 13 bases remaining between them. The library protocol tagged individual cDNA molecules with unique molecular identifiers. MiXCR, run by TCRdb on the 5' RACE reads, gives a single entry per CDR3 protein. In the table there are more than 50,000 distinct CDR3 sequences, over 8% of which are singletons. This clonotype was found many times.

The chain is built from TRBV6-5 and TRBJ2-7; D is perhaps TRBD2 (6 bases). The sample taken for sequencing was whole blood. This receptor was identified in an adult who was a healthcare worker with PCR-confirmed SARS-CoV-2 infection or an uninfected control (not recorded which). The CDR3 region is CASRFRGFSYEQYF. The CDR3 bases are TGTGCCAGCAGGTTTCGGGGGTTTTCCTACGAGCAGTACTTC.